These 29 T cell receptor beta chains originate from one sample sequenced in a study of cytomegalovirus exposure and HLA in healthy donors (dated by TCRdb to 2016 to 2017). Library preparation employed the immunoSEQ multiplex PCR assay. A mixture of 60 forward primers for TCR Vbeta segments and 13 reverse primers for TCR Jbeta segments was used in the multiplex PCR. The clones in this table, taken by TCRdb from immuneACCESS, are in-frame only. Not every clone is retained; where verified, under half of the shortfall comes from an unresolved V gene, and the cause of the rest is unknown. The table for this sample lists 70,000 to 100,000 clones; approximately 68% of them were counted only once. Of the sample, around a fifth is held by the ten largest clones. Source material: PBMCs. All receptors come from a woman between 45 and 65 years old in good health and CMV-seropositive.

The gene calls are TRBV28 and TRBJ2-2, with 8 bases fitting TRBD2. The CDR3 has 15 amino acids. The V gene end was trimmed by 6 bases and the J gene end by 0 bases; junction bases not matched to a gene: 3. Germline V CDR1 and CDR2: MDHEN, SYDVKM. The CDR3 DNA follows: TGTGCCAGCAGCCCGGGGGGGGCGAACACCGGGGAGCTGTTTTTT. Protein sequence: CASSPGGANTGELFF.

This clone turned up a few times. The genes are TRBV2 and TRBJ2-5; 7 bases match TRBD2. Germline loops: CDR1 SNHLY, CDR2 FYNNEI. This CDR3 region has 14 residues. The J segment lost 4 bases and the V segment lost 5 bases, leaving 7 bases of the junction unmatched. This chain's CDR3 is CASSTTSTRETQYF. CDR3 in DNA: TGTGCCAGCAGTACGACTAGCACTCGAGAGACCCAGTACTTC.

The chain employs TRBV30 and TRBJ1-1, with D hard to call. Trimming stripped 7 bases from V and 1 base from J, with 19 bases between. CDR1 and CDR2 (germline): GTSNPN, SVGIG (reference sequence). CDR3 size: 15 residues. The DNA for the CDR3 is TGTGCCTCCCGGGTCGGATCAGGAGGGAACACTGAAGCTTTCTTT. Residues: CASRVGSGGNTEAFF.

In the case of this clone: At one boundary the junction diverges from the germline segment, which might be a read error. At the DNA level, this CDR3 is encoded by other sequences in the same sample as well. J is TRBJ1-2 and V is TRBV30, with D possibly TRBD1 on 5 matching bases. The CDR3 is made up of 13 amino acids. Germline CDR1 is GTSNPN and CDR2 is SVGIG (reference sequence). The CDR3 nucleotides read TGTGCCTGGAAAAGGGGTTCGGACTATGGCTACACCTTT. Translating gives CAWKRGSDYGYTF.

The rearrangement joins TRBV6-1 to TRBJ2-7, with TRBD1 identical over 7 bases. Looked up from germline, CDR1 is MNHNS and CDR2 is SASEGT. The CDR3 totals 14 residues. Trimming took 3 bases from V and 1 from J; bases not matched to a gene: 3. This CDR3 is CASSETGNSYEQYF. CDR3 nucleotides: TGTGCCAGCAGTGAGACAGGGAATTCCTACGAGCAGTACTTC.

The table lists this clone with a few counts. The chain recombines TRBV7-2 with TRBJ1-1; 7 bases align to TRBD1. The germline CDR1 and CDR2 sequences are SGHTA and FQGNSA. V shed 4 bases, J shed 8 bases, and the junction held 13 bases outside the gene matches. This CDR3 is 15 amino acids long. The chain's CDR3 is CASSSYGSTGPEAFF. The CDR3, as DNA: TGTGCCAGCAGCTCATACGGGTCGACAGGGCCGGAAGCTTTCTTT. Complete variable domain (other parts from reference TRBV7-2 and TRBJ1-1): GAGVSQSPSNKVTEKGKDVELRCDPISGHTALYWYRQSLGQGLEFLIYFQGNSAPDKSGLPSDRFSAERTGGSVSTLTIQRTQQEDSAVYLCASSSYGSTGPEAFFGQGTRLTVV.

The rearrangement joins TRBV7-9 to TRBJ1-6, with D unclear. CDR3 size: 16 residues. Trimming shortened V by 5 bases and J by 0 bases, and 11 bases separated the two germline ends. In germline, CDR1 is SEHNR, CDR2 FQNEAQ (reference sequence). CDR3 DNA sequence: TGTGCCAGCAGCGCGGACTTAAGCTCCTATAATTCACCCCTCCACTTT. This codes for CASSADLSSYNSPLHF.

This clone was recorded a few times. J is TRBJ2-7 and V is TRBV29-1, with 8 positions matching TRBD1. The trim removed 5 bases at V and 0 bases at J, leaving 3 bases unmatched. The germline gives CDR1 SQVTM, CDR2 ANQGSEA. CDR3 length: 13 residues. In DNA form, the CDR3 reads TGCAGCGTTACGGACAGGGCCTCCTACGAGCAGTACTTC. Its protein product is CSVTDRASYEQYF.

The rearrangement uses TRBV7-9 and TRBJ2-3; D may be TRBD2 (7 bases). V lost 7 bases and J 3 bases, leaving 17 bases between the germline ends. The CDR3 has 15 amino acids. From germline, CDR1 is SEHNR and CDR2 FQNEAQ (reference sequence). The CDR3 sequence: CASTGGQGRTDTQYF. CDR3 in DNA: TGTGCCAGCACCGGGGGGCAGGGGAGGACAGATACGCAGTATTTT.

The rearrangement links TRBV18 to TRBJ2-7; D is unresolved. V lost 3 bases and J lost 0, with 6 bases in between. The CDR3 contains 13 residues. Germline CDR1 and CDR2: KGHSH and LQKENI. DNA of the CDR3: TGTGCCAGCTCACCCAAGAGCTCCTACGAGCAGTACTTC. This gives the protein CASSPKSSYEQYF.

V gene TRBV5-1 combines with J gene TRBJ2-3; D unresolved. The V end lost 0 bases, the J end lost 1 base, and 9 bases lay between the germline ends. This CDR3 contains 15 residues. Germline lookup yields CDR1 SGHRS and CDR2 YFSETQ. The CDR3 DNA sequence: TGCGCCAGCAGCTTGGTGAACGGAGGCACAGATACGCAGTATTTT. It translates to CASSLVNGGTDTQYF.

The V call is TRBV28, the J call TRBJ2-7, with D perhaps matching TRBD1 (5 bases). In germline, CDR1 is MDHEN, CDR2 SYDVKM. V lost 2 bases to trimming and J lost 3 bases, with 17 bases between them. The CDR3 runs to 16 residues. CDR3 bases: TGTGCCAGCAGTTTAAAGGGGCCAAAGCCTAACTACGAGCAGTACTTC. Residues: CASSLKGPKPNYEQYF.

The V and J genes are TRBV30 and TRBJ2-3, with TRBD2 matching over 8 bases. Germline loops: CDR1 GTSNPN, CDR2 SVGIG (reference sequence). J lost 6 bases, V lost 3 bases, and 11 bases had no gene match. The CDR3 consists of 15 residues. CDR3 DNA: TGTGCCTGGAGGGAGGGGACTAGTGGAGGTGATACGCAGTATTTT. Encoded protein: CAWREGTSGGDTQYF.

In this sample, this clone turned up a few times. V usage is TRBV11-3 and J usage is TRBJ1-6; 9 bases fit TRBD1. CDR1 and CDR2 from the germline V gene are SGHNT and YENEEA. The V segment lost 5 bases and the J segment 8 bases; nucleotides outside the gene matches: 1. This CDR3 region has 13 residues. The CDR3 loop reads CASSRTGDSPLHF. CDR3 nucleotide sequence: TGTGCCAGCAGCCGGACAGGGGATTCACCCCTCCACTTT.

The chain carries TRBV5-5 and TRBJ1-1, with 7 bases fitting TRBD1. The CDR3 sequence is 11 residues long. Per the germline V gene, CDR1 is SGHKS and CDR2 is YYEKEE (reference sequence). The ends lost 4 bases at V and 8 bases at J; junction bases unmatched: 2. CDR3 in DNA: TGTGCCAGCAGCCTGGACAGGGAAGCTTTCTTT. Translation: CASSLDREAFF.

The chain recombines TRBV7-9 with TRBJ1-5; D perhaps matches TRBD1 (5 bases). The CDR3 loop spans 14 amino acids. The V gene lost 5 bases and the J gene lost 5 bases, with 13 bases spanning the gap. Germline CDR1 is SEHNR and CDR2 is FQNEAQ (reference sequence). CDR3 DNA sequence: TGTGCCAGCAGCCGGGGGGGGTGGGATCAGCCCCAGCATTTT. As protein: CASSRGGWDQPQHF.

This clone has just a few counts. The genes are TRBV7-2 and TRBJ2-7; TRBD2 agrees at 10 bases. Trimming removed 5 bases from V and 0 bases from J; junction bases left unmatched: 4. Germline CDR1 and CDR2: SGHTA and FQGNSA. This CDR3 has 15 amino acids. CDR3 DNA sequence: TGTGCCAGCAGCCGAGCGGGGGGGAGCTCCTACGAGCAGTACTTC. Translated, it gives CASSRAGGSSYEQYF.

This clone was counted a single time. The chain uses TRBV9 and TRBJ2-2, with 8 bases matching TRBD1. Trimming removed 4 bases from V and 5 bases from J; junction bases left unmatched: 4. Germline V lookup: CDR1 SGDLS, CDR2 YYNGEE. The CDR3 length is 14 residues. The CDR3 bases are TGTGCCAGCAGCTTCCGGACAGGGACCGGGGAGCTGTTTTTT. Its protein is CASSFRTGTGELFF.

The chain uses TRBV15 and TRBJ1-4; 8 bases are shared with TRBD1. The junction had 8 bases not matched to a gene; V was cut back by 3 bases and J by 8 bases. The length of the CDR3 is 15 residues. Germline CDR1 and CDR2: LNHNV and YYDKDF (reference sequence). As DNA, the CDR3 is TGTGCCACCAGCAGGATGGCAGGGGGCGCCGAAAAACTGTTTTTT. This translates into CATSRMAGGAEKLFF.

V and J are TRBV10-2 and TRBJ1-6; 9 bases align to TRBD1. The CDR3 covers 13 residues. Germline values: CDR1 WSHSY, CDR2 SAAADI. Germline trimming cut 3 bases from V and 10 bases from J; bases unmatched to any gene: 1. This chain's CDR3 is CASSETGGSPLHF. In DNA form, the CDR3 reads TGCGCCAGCAGTGAAACAGGGGGCTCACCCCTCCACTTT.

The rearrangement joins TRBV29-1 to TRBJ1-1; tentative D call: TRBD1 (5 bases). The CDR3 has 13 residues. Germline-derived CDR1 and CDR2 are SQVTM and ANQGSEA. Trimming shortened V by 4 bases and J by 1 base, and 10 bases separated the two germline ends. The CDR3 DNA follows: TGCAGCGTTGGGCGGGACGGGAACACTGAAGCTTTCTTT. Translated: CSVGRDGNTEAFF.

This clone was recorded a few times. The chain recombines TRBV28 with TRBJ1-1, with a possible D match to TRBD1 (5 bases). Germline loops: CDR1 MDHEN, CDR2 SYDVKM. Trimming pared 3 bases from V and 10 bases from J, leaving 18 bases between. CDR3 length: 14 amino acids. The CDR3 spells CASSFPAPGLAAFF. DNA for the CDR3: TGTGCCAGCAGTTTCCCCGCTCCGGGACTCGCAGCTTTCTTT.

The chain couples TRBV13 to TRBJ2-7; 10 bases line up with TRBD2. Germline loops: CDR1 PRHDT, CDR2 FYEKMQ (reference sequence). The V gene end was trimmed by 5 bases and the J gene end by 2 bases; junction bases not matched to a gene: 6. This CDR3 region has 15 residues. The CDR3 sequence is CASSVTTSGAYEQYF. The CDR3 region has the DNA TGTGCCAGCAGCGTAACCACTAGCGGGGCCTACGAGCAGTACTTC. Drawing the rest from reference TRBV13 and TRBJ2-7, the complete variable domain is AAGVIQSPRHLIKEKRETATLKCYPIPRHDTVYWYQQGPGQDPQFLISFYEKMQSDKGSIPDRFSAQQFSDYHSELNMSSLELGDSALYFCASSVTTSGAYEQYFGPGTRLTVT.

This clone was seen a handful of times. This chain connects TRBV7-2 to TRBJ1-2; 8 bases map to TRBD1. This CDR3 has 14 residues. V lost 2 bases to trimming and J lost 4 bases; unmatched junction nucleotides: 3. Germline loops: CDR1 SGHTA, CDR2 FQGNSA. The CDR3 is CASSLPGQGYGYTF. The CDR3 DNA reads as TGTGCCAGCAGCTTACCAGGACAGGGCTATGGCTACACCTTC.

This clone has just a few counts. The gene calls are TRBV7-9 and TRBJ1-1; D uncertain. From germline, CDR1 is SEHNR and CDR2 FQNEAQ (reference sequence). The CDR3 totals 17 residues. The V end lost 0 bases, the J end lost 2 bases, and 16 bases lay between the germline ends. In DNA form, the CDR3 reads TGTGCCAGCAGCTTAGCCGAGACACCAACGATAAACACTGAAGCTTTCTTT. Its translation is CASSLAETPTINTEAFF.

The chain has TRBV10-1 and TRBJ2-2; 11 positions match TRBD1. CDR3 length: 15 residues. Germline V CDR1 and CDR2: WNHNN, SYGVQD (reference sequence). V lost 6 bases, J lost 4 bases, and 4 bases stayed unmatched. This CDR3 is CASRDGTGGTGELFF. CDR3 DNA sequence: TGCGCCAGCAGGGACGGGACAGGGGGCACCGGGGAGCTGTTTTTT.

This clone was detected only a few times. This sequence joins TRBV28 and TRBJ1-2; a possible D gene is TRBD1 (5 bases). The V end was cut by 7 bases, the J end by 7 bases, with 19 bases between. Germline lookup yields CDR1 MDHEN and CDR2 SYDVKM. This CDR3 has 14 amino acids. DNA of the CDR3: TGTGCCAGCATTTCGACGGGGGGAGAGGGTGGCTACACCTTC. The encoded protein is CASISTGGEGGYTF.

The chain is built from TRBV7-6 and TRBJ2-1; 10 nucleotides align to TRBD2. The germline gives CDR1 SGHVS, CDR2 FNYEAQ. Losses at the gene ends were 2 bases for V and 4 bases for J; bases not matched to a gene: 5. The length of the CDR3 is 16 residues. The CDR3 here is CASSLLTSGAYNEQFF. DNA of the CDR3: TGTGCCAGCAGCTTACTTACTAGCGGGGCGTACAATGAGCAGTTCTTC.

This clone was detected only once. The chain employs TRBV18 and TRBJ1-1; TRBD1 aligns across 9 bases. Germline assignment: CDR1 KGHSH and CDR2 LQKENI. The CDR3 runs to 15 residues. J was trimmed by 1 base and V by 3 bases; bases with no gene match: 3. CDR3 in DNA: TGTGCCAGCTCACCTTTGGACAGGGGGAACACTGAAGCTTTCTTT. As protein: CASSPLDRGNTEAFF.